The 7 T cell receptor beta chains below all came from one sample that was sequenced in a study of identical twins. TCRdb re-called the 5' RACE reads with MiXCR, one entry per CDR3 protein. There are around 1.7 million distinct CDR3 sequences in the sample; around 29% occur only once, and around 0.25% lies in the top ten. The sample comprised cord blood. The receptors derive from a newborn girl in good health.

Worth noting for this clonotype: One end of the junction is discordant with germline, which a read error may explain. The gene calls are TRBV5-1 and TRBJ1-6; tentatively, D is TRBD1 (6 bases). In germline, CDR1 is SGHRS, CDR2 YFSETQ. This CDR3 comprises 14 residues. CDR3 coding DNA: TGCGCCAGCAGCTTAGGACAGAGGAACTCACCCCCCCACTTT. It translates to CASSLGQRNSPPHF.

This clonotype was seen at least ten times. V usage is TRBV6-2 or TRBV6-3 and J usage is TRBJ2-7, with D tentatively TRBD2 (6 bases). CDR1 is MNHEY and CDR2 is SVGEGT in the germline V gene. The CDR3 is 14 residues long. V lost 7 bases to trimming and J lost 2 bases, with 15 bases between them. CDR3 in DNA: TGTGCCAGCAAATCCGGGACTGGAACCTACGAGCAGTACTTC. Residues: CASKSGTGTYEQYF.

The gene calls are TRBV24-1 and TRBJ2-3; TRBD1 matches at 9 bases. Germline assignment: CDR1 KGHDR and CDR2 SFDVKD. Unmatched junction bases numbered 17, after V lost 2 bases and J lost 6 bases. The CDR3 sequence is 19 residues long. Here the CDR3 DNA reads TGTGCCACCAGTGATTCGGGACAGGGAAAGGGGGGCCCTGGGGATACGCAGTATTTT. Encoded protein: CATSDSGQGKGGPGDTQYF.

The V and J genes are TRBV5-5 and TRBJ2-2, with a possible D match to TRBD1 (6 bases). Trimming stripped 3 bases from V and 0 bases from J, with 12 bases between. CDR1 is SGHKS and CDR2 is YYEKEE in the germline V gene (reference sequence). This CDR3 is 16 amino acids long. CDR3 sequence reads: CASSWGQAANTGELFF. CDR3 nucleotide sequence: TGTGCCAGCAGCTGGGGACAAGCCGCGAACACCGGGGAGCTGTTTTTT.

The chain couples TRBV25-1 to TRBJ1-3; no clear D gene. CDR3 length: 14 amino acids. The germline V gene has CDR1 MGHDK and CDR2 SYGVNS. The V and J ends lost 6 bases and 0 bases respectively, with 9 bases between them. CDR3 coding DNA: TGTGCCAGCAGCGGACCGAGCTCTGGAAACACCATATATTTT. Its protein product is CASSGPSSGNTIYF.

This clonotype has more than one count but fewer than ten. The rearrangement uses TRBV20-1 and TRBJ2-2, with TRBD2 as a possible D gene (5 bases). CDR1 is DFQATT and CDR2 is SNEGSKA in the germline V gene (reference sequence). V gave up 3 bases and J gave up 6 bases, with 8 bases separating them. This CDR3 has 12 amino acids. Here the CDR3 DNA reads TGCAGTGCTAGGTCCGGGGCCGGGGAGCTGTTTTTT. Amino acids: CSARSGAGELFF.

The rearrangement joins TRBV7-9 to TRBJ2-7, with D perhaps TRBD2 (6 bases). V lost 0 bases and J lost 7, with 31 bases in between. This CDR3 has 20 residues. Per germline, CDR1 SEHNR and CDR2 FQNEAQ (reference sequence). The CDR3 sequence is CASSLALGGTPRRRYNEQYF. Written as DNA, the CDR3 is TGTGCCAGCAGCTTAGCTTTGGGGGGAACCCCTCGAAGGCGGTACAATGAGCAGTACTTC.